There are a few counts of the clone carrying this TCR beta chain. Its antigen is unidentified. This record comes from a study of beta chain features in type 1 diabetes. General study results and limits: Still unanswered here is whether HLA type influences TCRB rearrangement.

The junction had 4 bases not matched to a gene; V was cut back by 5 bases and J by 6 bases. This CDR3 comprises 11 residues. Per the germline V gene, CDR1 is DFQATT and CDR2 is SNEGSKA (reference sequence). Sort purity for all populations was recorded as exceeding 98%. The sequenced template was cDNA made from the entire isolated RNA. The assay was immunoSEQ multiplex PCR, and TCRdb's table has in-frame clones only and misses some. In the table there are tens of thousands of clones, 25% to 35% of which are singletons. The chain links TRBV20-1 to TRBJ2-7; 7 positions match TRBD1. The sequenced material came from stem cell memory CD4+ T cells from blood. The source of this sequence is a woman aged 18-29 years in good health. The DNA of the CDR3 is TGCAGTGCTTCTCACAGGGGCGAGCAGTACTTC. It translates to CSASHRGEQYF.